The rows below give T cell receptor beta chains drawn from one sample of a study of T cell responses to AZD1222 COVID-19 vaccine. Here immunoSEQ multiplex PCR was the method, and the copy in TCRdb shows in-frame clones only, minus some. In the table there are 130,000 to 150,000 clones, around four fifths of which are singletons. The specimen comprised peripheral blood, sampled on day 0 of MenACWY control vaccination. Receptors were obtained from an adult in good health. Both conserved end residues are part of each CDR3. Each record gives: clone size, D gene, V gene, J gene, CDR3 DNA, CDR3 protein. The D gene is left open where the match is weak. Size values are once, few and many counts, or a class for expanded clones, and some rows have none.

abundance: once
d_gene: TRBD1
v_gene: TRBV29-1
j_gene: TRBJ1-1
CDR3nt: TGCAGCGTTGCCACCACCGGACAGGGGGACACTGAAGCTTTCTTT
CDR3aa: CSVATTGQGDTEAFF

abundance: .
d_gene: .
v_gene: TRBV6-1
j_gene: TRBJ1-2
CDR3nt: TGTGCCAGCAGTGAACGGGGGATCAACCCTAACTATGGCTACACCTTC
CDR3aa: CASSERGINPNYGYTF

abundance: .
d_gene: TRBD1
v_gene: TRBV28
j_gene: TRBJ1-1
CDR3nt: TGTGCCAGCAGTCCCCGACAGGGGGTGACTGAAGCTTTCTTT
CDR3aa: CASSPRQGVTEAFF

abundance: .
d_gene: .
v_gene: TRBV2
j_gene: TRBJ2-2
CDR3nt: TGTGCCAGCAGGCCGACTGGGGGCCGGGAGCTGTTTTTT
CDR3aa: CASRPTGGRELFF

abundance: .
d_gene: .
v_gene: TRBV5-1
j_gene: TRBJ2-5
CDR3nt: TGCGCCAGCAGCGGGGGGTCACAGGGCCAAGAGACCCAGTACTTC
CDR3aa: CASSGGSQGQETQYF

abundance: .
d_gene: .
v_gene: TRBV21-1
j_gene: TRBJ2-5
CDR3nt: TGTGCCAGCAGCAAAGAAGGCATTGGAGAGACCCAGTACTTC
CDR3aa: CASSKEGIGETQYF

abundance: .
d_gene: TRBD2
v_gene: TRBV27
j_gene: TRBJ2-3
CDR3nt: TGTGCCAGCAGTCGCGGGGCGGAGCGGGGAGATACGCAGTATTTT
CDR3aa: CASSRGAERGDTQYF

abundance: .
d_gene: TRBD1
v_gene: TRBV5-1
j_gene: TRBJ1-1
CDR3nt: TGCGCCAGCAGCTTGGGAGGGACAGGGACTGGCGCTGAAGCTTTCTTT
CDR3aa: CASSLGGTGTGAEAFF

abundance: .
d_gene: TRBD1
v_gene: TRBV5-5
j_gene: TRBJ2-7
CDR3nt: TGTGCCAGCAGCTTGCTGGGACAGGGGGGCTACGAGCAGTACTTC
CDR3aa: CASSLLGQGGYEQYF

abundance: .
d_gene: .
v_gene: TRBV6-2/TRBV6-3
j_gene: TRBJ1-5
CDR3nt: TGTGCCAGCAGTTTAGGGGAACCTACCCTGGCTCAGCATTTT
CDR3aa: CASSLGEPTLAQHF

abundance: .
d_gene: .
v_gene: TRBV7-2
j_gene: TRBJ2-1
CDR3nt: TGTGCCAGCAGCTTACGACAGAGCTCCTACAATGAGCAGTTCTTC
CDR3aa: CASSLRQSSYNEQFF

abundance: few
d_gene: .
v_gene: TRBV4-1
j_gene: TRBJ2-1
CDR3nt: TGCGCCAGCAGCCCTAAAGGGGGGGCCTACAATGAGCAGTTCTTC
CDR3aa: CASSPKGGAYNEQFF

abundance: few
d_gene: TRBD1
v_gene: TRBV11-2
j_gene: TRBJ1-4
CDR3nt: TGTGCCAGCAGCCAACAGGGGTCCGAAAAACTGTTTTTT
CDR3aa: CASSQQGSEKLFF

abundance: .
d_gene: .
v_gene: TRBV19
j_gene: TRBJ1-5
CDR3nt: TGTGCCAGCGGATCTTCTAGCAATCAGCCCCAGCATTTT
CDR3aa: CASGSSSNQPQHF

abundance: .
d_gene: .
v_gene: TRBV2
j_gene: TRBJ1-1
CDR3nt: TGTGCCAGCAGCGTACAGGTTAACACTGAAGCTTTCTTT
CDR3aa: CASSVQVNTEAFF

abundance: .
d_gene: TRBD1
v_gene: TRBV9
j_gene: TRBJ2-2
CDR3nt: TGTGCCAGCAGCTCCCGGGACAGGGTGTCCGGGGAGCTGTTTTTT
CDR3aa: CASSSRDRVSGELFF

abundance: once
d_gene: TRBD1
v_gene: TRBV5-1
j_gene: TRBJ1-1
CDR3nt: TGCGCCAGCAGCCCTCTTGTCACAGGGGTTCAAGGCACTGAAGCTTTCTTT
CDR3aa: CASSPLVTGVQGTEAFF

abundance: .
d_gene: .
v_gene: TRBV13
j_gene: TRBJ2-5
CDR3nt: TGTGCCAGCAGCCTGATGCGCGTGGGGGACCTTCAAGAGACCCAGTACTTC
CDR3aa: CASSLMRVGDLQETQYF

abundance: once
d_gene: .
v_gene: TRBV5-1
j_gene: TRBJ1-3
CDR3nt: TGCGCCAGCAGCTTGGATGTGGCCGGAAACACCATATATTTT
CDR3aa: CASSLDVAGNTIYF

abundance: .
d_gene: TRBD1
v_gene: TRBV28
j_gene: TRBJ1-2
CDR3nt: TGTGCCAGCAGCGGTCCCGGGACAGACACCTATGGCTACACCTTC
CDR3aa: CASSGPGTDTYGYTF

abundance: .
d_gene: .
v_gene: TRBV7-3
j_gene: TRBJ1-5
CDR3nt: TGTGCCAGCAGCTTAAACGTACATCAGCCCCAGCATTTT
CDR3aa: CASSLNVHQPQHF

abundance: .
d_gene: .
v_gene: TRBV6-6
j_gene: TRBJ2-2
CDR3nt: TGTGCCAGCAGTTACTCGGCGGTTACGAACACCGGGGAGCTGTTTTTT
CDR3aa: CASSYSAVTNTGELFF

abundance: few
d_gene: .
v_gene: TRBV21-1
j_gene: TRBJ2-1
CDR3nt: TGTGCCAGCAGCAAACACTACAATGAGCAGTTCTTC
CDR3aa: CASSKHYNEQFF

abundance: .
d_gene: .
v_gene: TRBV30
j_gene: TRBJ1-5
CDR3nt: TGTGCCTGGAGTGCGGGTAGCAATCAGCCCCAGCATTTT
CDR3aa: CAWSAGSNQPQHF

abundance: .
d_gene: .
v_gene: TRBV29-1
j_gene: TRBJ1-5
CDR3nt: TGCAGCGTACTCGCCGGGGGGGCGGGGAGCAATCAGCCCCAGCATTTT
CDR3aa: CSVLAGGAGSNQPQHF

abundance: .
d_gene: .
v_gene: TRBV4-1
j_gene: TRBJ2-5
CDR3nt: TGCGCCAGCAGCCAGGTTGGGTTTCAAGAGACCCAGTACTTC
CDR3aa: CASSQVGFQETQYF

abundance: .
d_gene: .
v_gene: TRBV5-6
j_gene: TRBJ2-3
CDR3nt: TGTGCCAGCAGCTTGGCGAGTGTAGGAGGAGATACGCAGTATTTT
CDR3aa: CASSLASVGGDTQYF

abundance: .
d_gene: .
v_gene: TRBV6-5
j_gene: TRBJ1-3
CDR3nt: TGTGCCAGCGGACAAGGTTCGGGTGGAAACACCATATATTTT
CDR3aa: CASGQGSGGNTIYF

abundance: few
d_gene: .
v_gene: TRBV11-3
j_gene: TRBJ2-2
CDR3nt: TGTGCCAGCAGCTTAGGGAACGGGGAGCTGTTTTTT
CDR3aa: CASSLGNGELFF